This T cell receptor (beta chain) came from a study of shared clonotypes between healthy human individuals. The junction had 12 bases not matched to a gene; V was cut back by 5 bases and J by 2 bases. Germline CDR1 reads KGHSH; CDR2 reads LQKENI. This CDR3 is 19 amino acids long. Sequencing was performed with immunoSEQ multiplex PCR; in TCRdb, only in-frame clones are kept and a portion is missing. The table records roughly 1 million clones, about 75% of them present only once. In its sample, this clone was seen a few times. Its specificity is not known. Findings of the study overall: Sampling used blood alone; tissue repertoires probably differ.

Among the donors, all were Caucasian adults who lived in Nashville, Tennessee. This sequence was found in a man younger than 30 in good health. The V and J genes are TRBV18 and TRBJ1-6; TRBD1 matches at 10 bases. Sequencing was performed on memory CD4+ T cells sorted from blood. Subset described: CD45RA-negative fraction. Here the CDR3 DNA reads TGTGCCAGCTCAGAAACGGGACAGGGGTATTGGCCCTATAATTCACCCCTCCACTTT. Translated: CASSETGQGYWPYNSPLHF.